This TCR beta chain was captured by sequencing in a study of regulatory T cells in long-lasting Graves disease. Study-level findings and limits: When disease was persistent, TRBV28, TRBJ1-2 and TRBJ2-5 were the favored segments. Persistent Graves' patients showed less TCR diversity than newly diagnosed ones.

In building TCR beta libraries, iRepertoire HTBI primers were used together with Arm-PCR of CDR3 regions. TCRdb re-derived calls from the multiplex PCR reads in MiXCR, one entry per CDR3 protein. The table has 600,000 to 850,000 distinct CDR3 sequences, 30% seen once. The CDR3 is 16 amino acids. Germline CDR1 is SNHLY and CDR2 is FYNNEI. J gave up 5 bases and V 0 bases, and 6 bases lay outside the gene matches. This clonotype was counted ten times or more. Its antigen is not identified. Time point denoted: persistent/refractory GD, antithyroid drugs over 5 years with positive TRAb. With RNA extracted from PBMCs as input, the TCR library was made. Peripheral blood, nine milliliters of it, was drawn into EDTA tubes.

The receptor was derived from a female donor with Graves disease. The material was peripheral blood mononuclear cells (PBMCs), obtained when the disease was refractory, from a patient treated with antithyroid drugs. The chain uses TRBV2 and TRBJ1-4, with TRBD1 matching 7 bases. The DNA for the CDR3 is TGTGCCAGCAGTGAAGCGCTTGTCAGGGGGAATGAAAAACTGTTTTTT. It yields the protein CASSEALVRGNEKLFF.